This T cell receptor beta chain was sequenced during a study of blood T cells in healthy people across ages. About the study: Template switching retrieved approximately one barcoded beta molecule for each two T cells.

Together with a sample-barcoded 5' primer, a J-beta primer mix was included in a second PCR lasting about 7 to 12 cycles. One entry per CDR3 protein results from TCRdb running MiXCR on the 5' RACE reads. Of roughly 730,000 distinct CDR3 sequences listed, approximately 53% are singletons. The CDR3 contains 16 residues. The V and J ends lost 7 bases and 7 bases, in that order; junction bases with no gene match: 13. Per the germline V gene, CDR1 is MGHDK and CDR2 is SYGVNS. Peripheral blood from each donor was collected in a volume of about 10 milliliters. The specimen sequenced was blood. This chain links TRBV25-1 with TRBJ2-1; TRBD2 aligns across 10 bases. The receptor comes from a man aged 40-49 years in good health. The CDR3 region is CASNNPLAGGMNEQFF. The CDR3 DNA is TGTGCCAGCAACAACCCATTAGCGGGAGGTATGAATGAGCAGTTCTTC.